These T cell receptor beta chains were read from a single sample in a study of T-cell memory formation after mild COVID-19. TCRdb reprocessed the 5' RACE reads with MiXCR, giving one entry per CDR3 protein. The sample gives about 200,000 distinct CDR3 sequences, 9.5% to 10% of which show up once; 3.5% to 4% is in the top ten. The sequenced material came from PBMCs or a T cell subset sorted from them (not recorded which). The receptors were gathered from a man between 18 and 35 years old who had mild COVID-19 (a few samples of this study predate the infection). Cell type and time point are not known. CDR3s leave out the opening cysteine and the closing phenylalanine or tryptophan. Fields, in order: CDR3 protein, V gene, J gene.

cdr3_aa: ASSPGGAGANVLT; v_call: TRBV12-3/TRBV12-4; j_call: TRBJ2-6
cdr3_aa: ASSLRGEDTEAF; v_call: TRBV7-2; j_call: TRBJ1-1
cdr3_aa: ASSPGTSGGVGETQY; v_call: TRBV4-1; j_call: TRBJ2-5
cdr3_aa: ASSQTPSVLGNEQF; v_call: TRBV3-1; j_call: TRBJ2-1
cdr3_aa: ASSFDSRETQY; v_call: TRBV5-4; j_call: TRBJ2-5
cdr3_aa: SVAYGVRDQPQH; v_call: TRBV29-1; j_call: TRBJ1-5
cdr3_aa: ASSLQLYTQY; v_call: TRBV11-2; j_call: TRBJ2-3
cdr3_aa: ASRTQGSGANVLT; v_call: TRBV7-2; j_call: TRBJ2-6
cdr3_aa: ASSQRTGTEAF; v_call: TRBV7-8; j_call: TRBJ1-1
cdr3_aa: ASGGSLRDTQY; v_call: TRBV11-2; j_call: TRBJ2-3
cdr3_aa: ASSLVQRGLETQY; v_call: TRBV5-6; j_call: TRBJ2-5
cdr3_aa: SASLGNQPQH; v_call: TRBV20-1; j_call: TRBJ1-5
cdr3_aa: ASQEGPETQY; v_call: TRBV7-2; j_call: TRBJ2-5
cdr3_aa: ASSLDSNNEQF; v_call: TRBV7-3; j_call: TRBJ2-1
cdr3_aa: SASRLAGGQDTQY; v_call: TRBV20-1; j_call: TRBJ2-3
cdr3_aa: ASSFRARGYGYT; v_call: TRBV5-4; j_call: TRBJ1-2
cdr3_aa: ASSSILKGGELF; v_call: TRBV5-1; j_call: TRBJ2-2
cdr3_aa: ASRAPPSGANVLT; v_call: TRBV6-1; j_call: TRBJ2-6
cdr3_aa: ASSSSGTLSGNTIY; v_call: TRBV6-5; j_call: TRBJ1-3
cdr3_aa: ASSPGQKPTDTQY; v_call: TRBV7-2; j_call: TRBJ2-3
cdr3_aa: ASSLVDTYNEQF; v_call: TRBV7-9; j_call: TRBJ2-1
cdr3_aa: SGFVGGATDTQY; v_call: TRBV20-1; j_call: TRBJ2-3
cdr3_aa: ATSDPGTGYNEQF; v_call: TRBV24-1; j_call: TRBJ2-1
cdr3_aa: ASSLAPSGLQETQY; v_call: TRBV5-1; j_call: TRBJ2-5
cdr3_aa: ASSSPLSGGSKNIQY; v_call: TRBV5-4; j_call: TRBJ2-4
cdr3_aa: ASSRWRDRGSEQF; v_call: TRBV28; j_call: TRBJ2-1
cdr3_aa: ASSYLDGIGYEQY; v_call: TRBV6-5; j_call: TRBJ2-7
cdr3_aa: SARDPGQGGEQF; v_call: TRBV20-1; j_call: TRBJ2-1
cdr3_aa: ASSLWRHGNTIY; v_call: TRBV5-6; j_call: TRBJ1-3
cdr3_aa: SAGTTGELF; v_call: TRBV20-1; j_call: TRBJ2-2
cdr3_aa: ASSLALGMNTEAF; v_call: TRBV5-4; j_call: TRBJ1-1
cdr3_aa: ASTLATAAYEQY; v_call: TRBV7-2; j_call: TRBJ2-7
cdr3_aa: ASSPNIGSYNEQF; v_call: TRBV12-3/TRBV12-4; j_call: TRBJ2-1
cdr3_aa: ASSLRAAGAQY; v_call: TRBV5-6; j_call: TRBJ2-3
cdr3_aa: ASSTWDRGGWETQY; v_call: TRBV6-5; j_call: TRBJ2-5
cdr3_aa: ASSLDRESGTQY; v_call: TRBV5-1; j_call: TRBJ2-3
cdr3_aa: ASSLRGGSTDTQY; v_call: TRBV7-7; j_call: TRBJ2-3
cdr3_aa: SAGLAGRTDTQY; v_call: TRBV20-1; j_call: TRBJ2-3
cdr3_aa: ASSLGTVDNQPQH; v_call: TRBV7-8; j_call: TRBJ1-5
cdr3_aa: SVDLDSVQETQY; v_call: TRBV29-1; j_call: TRBJ2-5
cdr3_aa: ASSIRGTETQY; v_call: TRBV19; j_call: TRBJ2-5
cdr3_aa: ASSSRFGEQF; v_call: TRBV6-2/TRBV6-3; j_call: TRBJ2-1
cdr3_aa: ASMRVTQY; v_call: TRBV28; j_call: TRBJ2-3
cdr3_aa: ASSSGGLTEAF; v_call: TRBV7-3; j_call: TRBJ1-1
cdr3_aa: ASKGTGTNEKLF; v_call: TRBV6-5; j_call: TRBJ1-4
cdr3_aa: ASSLSRDPNQPQH; v_call: TRBV7-9; j_call: TRBJ1-5
cdr3_aa: ASTRLAGGSETQY; v_call: TRBV7-9; j_call: TRBJ2-5
cdr3_aa: ASSQGQDQRGLAGNTQY; v_call: TRBV7-8; j_call: TRBJ2-3
cdr3_aa: ASSQPRAGREKLF; v_call: TRBV4-1; j_call: TRBJ1-4
cdr3_aa: ASSLPSGEQETQY; v_call: TRBV5-1; j_call: TRBJ2-5
cdr3_aa: ASGPGTANTGELF; v_call: TRBV28; j_call: TRBJ2-2
cdr3_aa: ASSFINYGYT; v_call: TRBV7-8; j_call: TRBJ1-2